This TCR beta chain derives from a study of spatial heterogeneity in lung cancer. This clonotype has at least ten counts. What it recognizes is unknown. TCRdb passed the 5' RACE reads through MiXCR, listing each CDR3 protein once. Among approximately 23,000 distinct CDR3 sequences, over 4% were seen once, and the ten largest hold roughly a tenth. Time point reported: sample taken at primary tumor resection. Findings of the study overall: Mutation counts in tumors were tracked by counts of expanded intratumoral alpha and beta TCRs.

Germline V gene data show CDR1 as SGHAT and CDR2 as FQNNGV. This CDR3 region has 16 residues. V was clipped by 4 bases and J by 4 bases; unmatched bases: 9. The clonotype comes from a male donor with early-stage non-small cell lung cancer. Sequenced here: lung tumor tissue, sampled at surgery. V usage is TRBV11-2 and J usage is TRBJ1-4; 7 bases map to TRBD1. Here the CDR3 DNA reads TGTGCCAGCAGCTCAGGGGGTCCAGGGCTTAATGAAAAACTGTTTTTT. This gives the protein CASSSGGPGLNEKLFF. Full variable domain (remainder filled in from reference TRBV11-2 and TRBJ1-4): EAGVAQSPRYKIIEKRQSVAFWCNPISGHATLYWYQQILGQGPKLLIQFQNNGVVDDSQLPKDRFSAERLKGVDSTLKIQPAKLEDSAVYLCASSSGGPGLNEKLFFGSGTQLSVL.